This T cell receptor (beta chain) was sequenced in a study of siplizumab effects on memory and regulatory T cells. For this clone: The antigen is not known.

Sequencing was performed with immunoSEQ multiplex PCR; in TCRdb, only in-frame clones are kept and a portion is missing. The profile shows about 100,000 clones, around 94% of them singletons. Findings of the study overall: Under siplizumab, an average approximately 69% of mappable alloreactive CD4+ clones were Treg-derived, compared with 25% to 30% in controls. Of the alloreactive clones, only a minor fraction mapped to unstimulated subsets.

Germline V gene data show CDR1 as MNHEY and CDR2 as SMNVEV (reference sequence). CDR3 length equals 18 residues. Trimming took 5 bases from V and 5 from J; bases not matched to a gene: 17. This receptor was identified in a human donor in good health. The J gene is TRBJ2-3, the V gene TRBV27, with 9 bases matching TRBD2. Source material: Tregs sorted from blood. The CDR3 here is CASSPLRGGRADGDTQYF. DNA of the CDR3: TGTGCCAGCAGTCCCCTTCGCGGCGGGAGGGCCGATGGAGATACGCAGTATTTT.